This T cell receptor (beta chain) was documented in a study of early T cells in non-severe SARS-CoV-2 infection. Individual cDNA molecules were tagged with unique molecular identifiers, the study reported. TCRdb independently ran MiXCR on the 5' RACE reads; one entry per CDR3 protein. Of 85,000 to 100,000 distinct CDR3 sequences detected, over 15% appear once; the ten largest clones hold 5% to 5.5%. The CDR3 is made up of 13 amino acids. Trimming cost V 5 bases and J 7 bases, with 12 bases left between them. CDR1 and CDR2 (germline): SGHTA, FQGTGA. Broader study findings: The matching step, a VDJdb search, favored anti-spike CD8 responses and missed private and CD4 specificities.

In its sample, this clonotype was seen many times. Its antigen is still unknown. The chain carries TRBV7-3 and TRBJ2-1; D is uncertain. The sequence derives from an adult who was a healthcare worker with PCR-confirmed SARS-CoV-2 infection or an uninfected control (not recorded which). The sample here was whole blood, taken at baseline. The CDR3 DNA is TGTGCCAGCAGCCCCACGTTGGGGAATGAGCAGTTCTTC. This translates into CASSPTLGNEQFF.